Listed here are 23 T cell receptor beta chains from one sample, sequenced in a study of human T cells and chemical hapten exposure. MiXCR, applied by TCRdb to the RACE reads, yields one record per CDR3 protein. The table includes approximately 400,000 distinct CDR3 sequences, roughly 5% detected once. Time point meaning: patch test 1, 2 weeks after DPC sensitization. Treatment described: therapeutic diphenylcyclopropenone sensitization with weekly scalp DPC. The source material was whole blood, sampled in connection with sensitization to the hapten diphenylcyclopropenone (DPC). The receptors here all came from a woman in her fifties or sixties with alopecia areata. Some clones in this sample may be carry-over from other donors' samples.

This clonotype was found many times. The chain recombines TRBV7-2 with TRBJ2-1; no clear D gene. Germline assignment: CDR1 SGHTA and CDR2 FQGNSA. Trimming stripped 5 bases from V and 4 bases from J, with 9 bases between. The CDR3 runs 13 residues. The CDR3 DNA sequence: TGTGCCAGCAGCAATCCGAATTACAATGAGCAGTTCTTC. Its translation is CASSNPNYNEQFF.

In its sample, this clonotype was seen many times. The V and J genes are TRBV28 and TRBJ2-3, with 8 bases aligning to TRBD2. V gave up 6 bases and J gave up 0 bases; unmatched junction bases: 5. There are 15 residues in the CDR3. Germline loops: CDR1 MDHEN, CDR2 SYDVKM. CDR3 region: CASRPSGLSTDTQYF. The CDR3 DNA is TGTGCCAGCAGACCTAGCGGGCTGAGCACAGATACGCAGTATTTT. Together with reference TRBV28 and TRBJ2-3, the CDR3 gives the full variable domain: DVKVTQSSRYLVKRTGEKVFLECVQDMDHENMFWYRQDPGLGLRLIYFSYDVKMKEKGDIPEGYSVSREKKERFSLILESASTNQTSMYLCASRPSGLSTDTQYFGPGTRLTVL.

This clonotype was counted at least ten times. The genes are TRBV9 and TRBJ2-7; the match to TRBD1 covers 7 bases. This CDR3 contains 14 residues. Germline V gene sequence: CDR1 SGDLS, CDR2 YYNGEE. The V segment lost 0 bases and the J segment 6 bases; nucleotides outside the gene matches: 6. In DNA, the CDR3 is TGTGCCAGCAGCGTAGTTTCAGGGGGAAGCGAGCAGTACTTC. This gives the protein CASSVVSGGSEQYF.

The sample holds a few counts of this clonotype. This sequence joins TRBV5-1 and TRBJ2-3; 8 bases are a match to TRBD1. CDR3 length: 14 residues. With V trimmed by 5 bases and J by 7 bases, 9 bases remained unmatched. Germline-derived CDR1 and CDR2 are SGHRS and YFSETQ. CDR3 nucleotides: TGCGCCAGCAGTCCATCGCAGGGGGCAAATACGCAGTATTTT. Translation: CASSPSQGANTQYF.

The chain joins TRBV28 to TRBJ2-7; TRBD1 might be the D (6 bases). The germline V and J ends were trimmed by 8 bases and 2 bases, with 13 bases remaining between them. CDR3 length equals 13 residues. Germline V gives CDR1 MDHEN, CDR2 SYDVKM. CDR3 bases: TGTGCCAGCCACCGGGACACCACCTACGAGCAGTACTTC. This gives the protein CASHRDTTYEQYF. The full variable domain, its missing parts supplied by reference TRBV28 and TRBJ2-7, is DVKVTQSSRYLVKRTGEKVFLECVQDMDHENMFWYRQDPGLGLRLIYFSYDVKMKEKGDIPEGYSVSREKKERFSLILESASTNQTSMYLCASHRDTTYEQYFGPGTRLTVT.

This clonotype has ten or more counts. The rearrangement uses TRBV10-2 and TRBJ2-3, with 11 bases aligning to TRBD2. From germline, CDR1 is WSHSY and CDR2 SAAADI. The CDR3 is 14 residues long. With 8 bases clipped from V and 1 base from J, the junction kept 2 bases outside the gene matches. The CDR3 loop is CASALAGGTDTQYF. Here the CDR3 DNA reads TGCGCCAGCGCACTAGCGGGAGGCACAGATACGCAGTATTTT.

This clonotype was observed many times. J is TRBJ1-3 and V is TRBV29-1; D gene uncertain. CDR3 length: 14 residues. V was trimmed by 5 bases and J by 0 bases, leaving 11 bases between them. Germline lookup yields CDR1 SQVTM and CDR2 ANQGSEA. The CDR3, as DNA: TGCAGCGTTCGGGATCGGGGCTCTGGAAACACCATATATTTT. Protein product: CSVRDRGSGNTIYF.

This clonotype has at least ten counts. This sequence joins TRBV7-9 and TRBJ2-5; 9 bases are shared with TRBD1. This CDR3 contains 14 residues. Germline CDR1 reads SEHNR; CDR2 reads FQNEAQ (reference sequence). V dropped 5 bases and J dropped 4; count of bases not matched to a gene: 5. Here the CDR3 reads CASSKGTGRETQYF. DNA of the CDR3: TGTGCCAGCAGCAAGGGGACAGGGCGAGAGACCCAGTACTTC.

This clonotype has just a few counts. This chain connects TRBV27 to TRBJ2-7; weak D call: TRBD1 (5 bases). The V gene's germline CDR1 is MNHEY and CDR2 SMNVEV (reference sequence). V shed 5 bases and J shed 2 bases, with 16 bases lying between them. This CDR3 contains 15 residues. In DNA form, the CDR3 reads TGTGCCAGCAGTCGCGATCAGGGTGATCCCTACGAGCAGTACTTC. Translation gives CASSRDQGDPYEQYF.

This rearrangement joins TRBV20-1 to TRBJ2-7; D possibly corresponds to TRBD1 (5 bases). CDR3 length equals 13 residues. V was trimmed by 5 bases and J by 4 bases, leaving 15 bases between them. CDR1 and CDR2 from the germline V gene are DFQATT and SNEGSKA (reference sequence). Here the CDR3 reads CSAPLQGGYEQYF. CDR3 in DNA: TGCAGTGCTCCCTTGCAGGGTGGGTACGAGCAGTACTTC.

The chain links TRBV2 to TRBJ2-1; D call uncertain. The CDR3 is made up of 12 amino acids. Germline-derived CDR1 and CDR2 are SNHLY and FYNNEI. The V end was cut by 1 base, the J end by 15 bases, with 13 bases between. This CDR3 reads CASSEGSAGPFF. The CDR3 nucleotides are TGTGCCAGCAGTGAAGGGAGCGCAGGACCGTTCTTC.

This clonotype has ten or more counts. The chain is built from TRBV27 and TRBJ2-5; a weak D match, TRBD2 (8 bases). Looked up from germline, CDR1 is MNHEY and CDR2 is SMNVEV (reference sequence). The CDR3 has 19 amino acids. Trimming took 5 bases from V and 5 from J, leaving 30 bases between them. The CDR3 sequence is CASSPISGTARPGGETQYF. The CDR3 DNA reads as TGTGCCAGCAGTCCCATCTCCGGGACAGCCCGCCCGGGAGGGGAGACCCAGTACTTC.

This clonotype has just a few counts. The chain uses TRBV12-2 and TRBJ1-1. TRBV12-2 is given as a pseudogene. CDR3 length equals 14 residues. The CDR3 sequence: CASRLVWESTEAFF. In nucleotides, the CDR3 is TGTGCAAGTCGCTTAGTGTGGGAGTCCACTGAAGCTTTCTTT.

This chain uses TRBV14 with TRBJ2-4, with D possibly matching TRBD1 (5 bases). The CDR3 is 19 residues long. V lost 0 bases and J 0 bases, leaving 18 bases between the germline ends. Germline V gene data show CDR1 as SGHDN and CDR2 as FVKESK. The DNA of the CDR3 is TGTGCCAGCAGCCAAGAGGCTAGGGGCGGCGTTGGAGCCAAAAACATTCAGTACTTC. Its translation: CASSQEARGGVGAKNIQYF.

In this sample, this clonotype turned up many times. The J gene is TRBJ1-2, the V gene TRBV7-2; a weak D match, TRBD1 (6 bases). Trimming stripped 5 bases from V and 4 bases from J, with 14 bases between. CDR1 SGHTA and CDR2 FQGNSA come from the germline V gene. This CDR3 contains 14 residues. In nucleotides, the CDR3 is TGTGCCAGCAGCCCGACAGGCCCCCCCTATGGCTACACCTTC. Its protein product is CASSPTGPPYGYTF.

This clonotype was observed a handful of times. V usage is TRBV12-3 or TRBV12-4 and J usage is TRBJ2-3, with TRBD2 matching over 9 bases. There are 16 residues in the CDR3. V dropped 6 bases and J dropped 3; count of bases not matched to a gene: 10. CDR3 sequence reads: CASRRIAGVETDTQYF. The CDR3 nucleotides are TGTGCCAGCAGGAGGATAGCGGGAGTAGAGACAGATACGCAGTATTTT.

This chain joins TRBV20-1 and TRBJ2-1; 10 nucleotides agree with TRBD2. This CDR3 has 15 amino acids. V was clipped by 0 bases and J by 8 bases; unmatched bases: 7. CDR1 DFQATT and CDR2 SNEGSKA come from the germline V gene (reference sequence). The CDR3 loop reads CSARDISGGAYEQFF. The CDR3 DNA reads TGCAGTGCTAGAGATATAAGCGGGGGGGCCTATGAGCAGTTCTTC.

The gene calls are TRBV6-6 and TRBJ2-3, with D possibly called TRBD1 or TRBD2 (5 bases each). Germline loops: CDR1 MNHNY, CDR2 SVGAGI (reference sequence). The CDR3 loop spans 14 amino acids. V gave up 5 bases and J gave up 1 base, with 10 bases separating them. The CDR3 reads CASSRDGGTDTQYF. Written as DNA, the CDR3 is TGTGCCAGCAGTCGGGACGGGGGCACAGATACGCAGTATTTT.

This clonotype was found a few times. The chain carries TRBV20-1 and TRBJ2-3; D is possibly TRBD1 or TRBD2 (5 bases each). The CDR3 has 14 residues. The germline V gene encodes CDR1 DFQATT and CDR2 SNEGSKA (reference sequence). Trimming stripped 3 bases from V and 6 bases from J, with 16 bases between. CDR3 amino acids: CSASPGTTLDTQYF. The CDR3 DNA follows: TGCAGTGCTAGCCCCGGGACGACTCTTGATACGCAGTATTTT.

This clonotype was observed many times. The rearrangement links TRBV7-2 to TRBJ1-1; D not certain. Germline CDR1 and CDR2: SGHTA and FQGNSA. This CDR3 has 12 residues. The germline V and J ends were trimmed by 8 bases and 4 bases, with 11 bases remaining between them. The CDR3 nucleotides read TGTGCCAGCTCGAACTGGGGCACTGAAGCTTTCTTT. Its translation: CASSNWGTEAFF.

This clonotype came up a few times. J is TRBJ1-1 and V is TRBV2; D is unclear. Germline CDR1 SNHLY, CDR2 FYNNEI. The V and J ends lost 11 bases and 1 base respectively, with 8 bases between them. The CDR3 spans 11 residues. The CDR3 bases are TGTGCCTGCTCCACGAACACTGAAGCTTTCTTT. Translation gives CACSTNTEAFF. Full variable domain (remainder filled in from reference TRBV2 and TRBJ1-1): EPEVTQTPSHQVTQMGQEVILRCVPISNHLYFYWYRQILGQKVEFLVSFYNNEISEKSEIFDDQFSVERPDGSNFTLKIRSTKLEDSAMYFCACSTNTEAFFGQGTRLTVV.

This clonotype was seen at least ten times. The chain couples TRBV7-9 to TRBJ2-1; D is undetermined. Germline lookup yields CDR1 SEHNR and CDR2 FQNEAQ (reference sequence). Trimming removed 5 bases at V and 1 base at J, with 12 bases between. CDR3 length equals 15 residues. The CDR3 protein is CASSPGRRSYNEQFF. Here the CDR3 DNA reads TGTGCCAGCAGCCCCGGACGTCGTTCCTACAATGAGCAGTTCTTC.

There are a few counts of this clonotype. The chain is built from TRBV7-3 and TRBJ2-1, with TRBD1 identical over 8 bases. Germline V gene lookup returns CDR1 SGHTA and CDR2 FQGTGA. Trimming cost V 5 bases and J 7 bases; bases outside gene matches: 10. The CDR3 extends over 15 amino acids. The CDR3 spells CASSHGGQGANEQFF. The CDR3 nucleotides are TGTGCCAGCAGCCATGGAGGGCAGGGGGCAAATGAGCAGTTCTTC.